This TCR beta chain was recorded in a study of blood T cell repertoires in COVID-19. The data were produced by immunoSEQ multiplex PCR, yet TCRdb's version contains in-frame clones alone and is incomplete. The sample yields some 370,000 clones, approximately 89% seen once. Germline V lookup: CDR1 SGHDT, CDR2 YYEEEE. The CDR3 consists of 9 residues. Trimming cost V 9 bases and J 3 bases, with 4 bases left between them. This sequence joins TRBV5-6 and TRBJ2-7, with D unresolved. This sequence originates from a woman younger than 45 with COVID-19, enrolled during active disease. Input material: peripheral blood. This CDR3 reads CATYYEQYF. The DNA for the CDR3 is TGTGCCACTTACTACGAGCAGTACTTC.